The clone carrying this TCR beta chain was counted a single time. This entry is derived from a study of T cell responses to AZD1222 COVID-19 vaccine. This table comes from immunoSEQ multiplex PCR, and its TCRdb copy is limited to in-frame clones, with some not included. Here the sample spans some 97,000 clones, over 90% being singletons. This CDR3 region has 20 residues. With V trimmed by 3 bases and J by 0 bases, 12 bases remained unmatched. Germline V CDR1 and CDR2: MNHEY, SMNVEV (reference sequence). V usage is TRBV27 and J usage is TRBJ2-6; 9 bases align to TRBD2. The sequencing here drew on peripheral blood, taken on day 0 of AZD1222 vaccination. This clonotype was obtained from an adult in good health. CDR3 protein: CASSFYAHGLAYSGANVLTF. The DNA of the CDR3 is TGTGCCAGCAGTTTTTACGCCCACGGACTAGCGTACTCTGGGGCCAACGTCCTGACTTTC. Full variable domain (missing parts from reference TRBV27 and TRBJ2-6): EAQVTQNPRYLITVTGKKLTVTCSQNMNHEYMSWYRQDPGLGLRQIYYSMNVEVTDKGDVPEGYKVSRKEKRNFPLILESPSPNQTSLYFCASSFYAHGLAYSGANVLTFGAGSRLTVL.